A selection of T cell receptor beta chains follows, all from one sample in a study of cytomegalovirus exposure and HLA in healthy donors. The table came from immunoSEQ multiplex PCR; TCRdb's copy has only in-frame clones and leaves some out. The data contain 100,000 to 120,000 clones, roughly 80% of them singletons. Sequencing was carried out using PBMCs. Every receptor here comes from a woman aged 30 to 39 in good health and CMV-seronegative. The CDR3 runs from the conserved cysteine through the conserved F or W. D genes are given only for firm matches. Clone size is shown for a subset of rows, as once, few, many or a class of expanded clone.

TRBD1	TRBV5-6	NA	TRBJ2-7	CASSPGQGSYEQYF	TGTGCCAGCAGCCCGGGACAGGGATCCTACGAGCAGTACTTC
NA	TRBV27	NA	TRBJ1-1	CASSPASRGNTEAFF	TGTGCCAGCAGCCCAGCTTCACGGGGGAACACTGAAGCTTTCTTT
NA	TRBV7-7	few	TRBJ2-2	CASSPGDNTGELFF	TGTGCCAGCAGCCCAGGGGATAACACCGGGGAGCTGTTTTTT
TRBD2	TRBV5-1	NA	TRBJ2-3	CASSFSHLAGGPSDTQYF	TGCGCCAGCAGCTTCAGCCATCTAGCGGGGGGGCCTTCCGATACGCAGTATTTT
NA	TRBV11-3	NA	TRBJ1-1	CASSPGGATEAFF	TGTGCCAGCAGCCCCGGGGGGGCCACTGAAGCTTTCTTT
NA	TRBV4-2	NA	TRBJ1-2	CASSQEDRVNYGYTF	TGTGCCAGCAGCCAAGAGGACAGAGTTAACTATGGCTACACCTTC
NA	TRBV7-3	once	TRBJ2-1	CASSLHDMGEGGEQFF	TGTGCCAGCAGCTTACACGACATGGGCGAGGGAGGTGAGCAGTTCTTC
NA	TRBV7-8	NA	TRBJ2-1	CASSLEINWEQFF	TGTGCCAGCAGCTTAGAGATCAACTGGGAGCAGTTCTTC
TRBD1	TRBV15	NA	TRBJ1-4	CATSRDGQGEKLFF	TGTGCCACCAGCAGAGATGGACAGGGCGAAAAACTGTTTTTT
NA	TRBV27	once	TRBJ1-1	CASRNGGAEAFF	TGTGCCAGCCGAAATGGAGGCGCTGAAGCTTTCTTT
NA	TRBV4-1	medium-sized	TRBJ2-6	CASSQERQASGANVLTF	TGCGCCAGCAGCCAAGAACGACAGGCCTCTGGGGCCAACGTCCTGACTTTC
NA	TRBV6-1	NA	TRBJ2-2	CASSLANSDTGELFF	TGTGCCAGCAGTCTCGCTAATTCGGACACCGGGGAGCTGTTTTTT
TRBD1	TRBV7-9	NA	TRBJ2-5	CASSAGTGRETQYF	TGTGCCAGCAGTGCCGGGACAGGGCGGGAGACCCAGTACTTC
NA	TRBV4-1	NA	TRBJ2-3	CDRLKSGGWADTQYF	TGCGACCGCCTGAAAAGTGGGGGGTGGGCGGATACGCAGTATTTT
NA	TRBV4-1	NA	TRBJ1-6	CASSQSLDTNSPLHF	TGCGCCAGCAGCCAGTCGCTGGACACTAATTCACCCCTCCACTTT
NA	TRBV5-1	NA	TRBJ2-2	CASTHAGELFF	TGCGCCAGCACCCATGCCGGGGAGCTGTTTTTT
NA	TRBV28	NA	TRBJ2-4	CASSLWTGLAKNIQYF	TGTGCCAGCAGTTTATGGACGGGATTGGCCAAAAACATTCAGTACTTC